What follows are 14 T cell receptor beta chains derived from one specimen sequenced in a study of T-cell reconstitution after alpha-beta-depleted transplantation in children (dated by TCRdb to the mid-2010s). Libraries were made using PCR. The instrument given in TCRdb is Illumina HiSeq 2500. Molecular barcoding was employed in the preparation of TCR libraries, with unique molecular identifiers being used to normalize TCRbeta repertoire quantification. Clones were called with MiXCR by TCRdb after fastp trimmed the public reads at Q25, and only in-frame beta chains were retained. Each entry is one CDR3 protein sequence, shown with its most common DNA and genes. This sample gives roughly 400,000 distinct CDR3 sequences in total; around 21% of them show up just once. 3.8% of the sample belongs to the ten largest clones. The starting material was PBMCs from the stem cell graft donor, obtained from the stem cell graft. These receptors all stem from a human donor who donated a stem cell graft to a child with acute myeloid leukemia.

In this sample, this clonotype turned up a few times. Here the CDR3 DNA reads TGCAGCGCGACTAGCGCAAGCGAGCAGTACTTC. This gives the protein CSATSASEQYF. V gene TRBV20-1 combines with J gene TRBJ2-7, with 8 positions matching TRBD2. The CDR3 totals 11 residues. CDR1 and CDR2 (germline): DFQATT, SNEGSKA (reference sequence).

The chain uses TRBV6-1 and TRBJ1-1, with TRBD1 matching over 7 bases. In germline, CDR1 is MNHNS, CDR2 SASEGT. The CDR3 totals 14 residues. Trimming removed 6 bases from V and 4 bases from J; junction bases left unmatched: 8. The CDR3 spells CASRPQGETTEAFF. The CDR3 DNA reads TGTGCCAGCAGGCCCCAGGGGGAGACCACTGAAGCTTTCTTT.

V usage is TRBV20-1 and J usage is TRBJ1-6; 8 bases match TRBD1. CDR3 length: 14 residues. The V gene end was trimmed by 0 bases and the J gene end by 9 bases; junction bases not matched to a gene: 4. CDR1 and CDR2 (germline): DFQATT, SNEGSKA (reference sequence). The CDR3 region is CSARETGVGSPLHF. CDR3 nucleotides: TGCAGTGCTAGAGAGACAGGGGTGGGTTCACCCCTCCACTTT.

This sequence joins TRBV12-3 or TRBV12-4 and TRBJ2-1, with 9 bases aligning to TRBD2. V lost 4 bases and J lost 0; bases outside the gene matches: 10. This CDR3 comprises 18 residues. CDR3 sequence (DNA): TGTGCCAGCAGTTCGGAACGACTAGCGGCAAGCTCCTACAATGAGCAGTTCTTC. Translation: CASSSERLAASSYNEQFF.

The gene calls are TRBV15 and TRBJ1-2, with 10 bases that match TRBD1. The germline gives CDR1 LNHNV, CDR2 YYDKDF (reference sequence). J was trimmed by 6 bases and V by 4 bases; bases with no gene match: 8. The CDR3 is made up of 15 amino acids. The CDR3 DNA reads TGTGCCACCAGCACAGACAGGGGGCGAGTTAATGGCTACACCTTC. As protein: CATSTDRGRVNGYTF. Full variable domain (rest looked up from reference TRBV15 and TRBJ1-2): DAMVIQNPRYQVTQFGKPVTLSCSQTLNHNVMYWYQQKSSQAPKLLFHYYDKDFNNEADTPDNFQSRRPNTSFCFLDIRSPGLGDTAMYLCATSTDRGRVNGYTFGSGTRLTVV.

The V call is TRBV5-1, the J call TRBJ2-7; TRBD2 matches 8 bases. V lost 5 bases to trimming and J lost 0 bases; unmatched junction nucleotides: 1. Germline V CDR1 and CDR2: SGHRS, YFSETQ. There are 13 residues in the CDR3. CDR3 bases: TGCGCCAGCAGACTAGCGGACTCCTACGAGCAGTACTTC. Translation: CASRLADSYEQYF.

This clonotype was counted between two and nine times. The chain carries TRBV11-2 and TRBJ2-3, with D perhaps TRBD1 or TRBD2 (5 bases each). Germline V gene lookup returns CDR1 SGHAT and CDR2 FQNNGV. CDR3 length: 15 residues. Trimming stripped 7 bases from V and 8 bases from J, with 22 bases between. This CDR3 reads CASNSDGTHESTQYF. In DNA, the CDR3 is TGTGCCAGCAACAGCGACGGGACCCATGAGTCTACGCAGTATTTT. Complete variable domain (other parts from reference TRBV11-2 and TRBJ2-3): EAGVAQSPRYKIIEKRQSVAFWCNPISGHATLYWYQQILGQGPKLLIQFQNNGVVDDSQLPKDRFSAERLKGVDSTLKIQPAKLEDSAVYLCASNSDGTHESTQYFGPGTRLTVL.

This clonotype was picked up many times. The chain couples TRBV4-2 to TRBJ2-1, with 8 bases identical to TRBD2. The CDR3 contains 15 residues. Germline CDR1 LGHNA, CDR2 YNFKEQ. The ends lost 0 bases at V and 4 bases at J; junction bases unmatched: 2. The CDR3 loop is CASSQEAGDYNEQFF. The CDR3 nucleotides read TGTGCCAGCAGCCAAGAAGCGGGAGATTACAATGAGCAGTTCTTC.

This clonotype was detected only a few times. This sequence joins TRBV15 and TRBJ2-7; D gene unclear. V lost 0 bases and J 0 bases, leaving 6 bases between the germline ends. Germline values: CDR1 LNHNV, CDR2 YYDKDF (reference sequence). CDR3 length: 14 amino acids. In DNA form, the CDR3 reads TGTGCCACCAGCAGAGATTACAGCTCCTACGAGCAGTACTTC. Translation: CATSRDYSSYEQYF.

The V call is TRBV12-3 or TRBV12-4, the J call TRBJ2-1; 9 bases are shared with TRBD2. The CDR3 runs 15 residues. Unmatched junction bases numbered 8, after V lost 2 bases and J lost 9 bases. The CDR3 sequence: CASSLTGGRVREQFF. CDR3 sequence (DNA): TGTGCCAGCAGTTTAACAGGCGGGAGGGTCCGTGAGCAGTTCTTC.

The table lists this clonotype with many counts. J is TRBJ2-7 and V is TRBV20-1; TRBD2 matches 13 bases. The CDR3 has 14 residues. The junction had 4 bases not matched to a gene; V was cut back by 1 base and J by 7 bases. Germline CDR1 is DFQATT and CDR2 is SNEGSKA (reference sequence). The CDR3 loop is CSARGGLAGDEQYF. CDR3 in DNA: TGCAGTGCTAGAGGCGGACTAGCGGGAGATGAGCAGTACTTC.

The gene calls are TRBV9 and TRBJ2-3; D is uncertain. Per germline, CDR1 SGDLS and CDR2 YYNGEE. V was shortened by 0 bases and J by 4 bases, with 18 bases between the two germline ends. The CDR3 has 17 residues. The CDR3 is CASSVDELQGPSDTQYF. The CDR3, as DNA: TGTGCCAGCAGCGTAGATGAGCTCCAAGGACCTTCAGATACGCAGTATTTT.

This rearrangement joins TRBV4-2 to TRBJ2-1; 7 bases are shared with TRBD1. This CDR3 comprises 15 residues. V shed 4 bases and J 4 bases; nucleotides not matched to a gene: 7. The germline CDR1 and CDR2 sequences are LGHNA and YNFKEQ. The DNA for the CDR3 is TGTGCCAGCAGCCGGCCGGGACAGAGATACAATGAGCAGTTCTTC. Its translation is CASSRPGQRYNEQFF.

CDR3 loop: CATSRVRGSSYNEQFF. The DNA of the CDR3 is TGTGCCACCAGTCGCGTTCGCGGCAGCTCCTACAATGAGCAGTTCTTC. The chain employs TRBV24-1 and TRBJ2-1; D not certain. The CDR3 totals 16 residues. The V gene's germline CDR1 is KGHDR and CDR2 SFDVKD. Trimming stripped 6 bases from V and 0 bases from J, with 14 bases between.